In this sample, the clone carrying this T cell receptor (beta chain) turned up once. Clones were sequenced by immunoSEQ multiplex PCR, and TCRdb holds only the in-frame ones, with some missing. The data contain fewer than 500,000 clones, approximately 87% of them singletons. V was shortened by 2 bases and J by 4 bases, with 27 bases between the two germline ends. This CDR3 is built from 20 residues. Germline CDR1 and CDR2: LGHDT and YNNKEL (reference sequence). The source of the sample is a study of blood T cell repertoires in COVID-19. Those who participated ranged in age from roughly 18 to 90 years and resided in about two dozen US areas.

This clonotype was sampled from a man under 40 who had recovered from COVID-19. The chain has TRBV3-1 (or the pseudogene TRBV3-2) and TRBJ2-1; D unresolved. The sample comprised PBMCs or T cells enriched from blood (not recorded which). This chain's CDR3 is CASSQRLNSSLPMSYNEQFF. As DNA, the CDR3 is TGTGCCAGCAGCCAACGGCTCAACTCTAGTCTCCCGATGAGTTACAATGAGCAGTTCTTC.